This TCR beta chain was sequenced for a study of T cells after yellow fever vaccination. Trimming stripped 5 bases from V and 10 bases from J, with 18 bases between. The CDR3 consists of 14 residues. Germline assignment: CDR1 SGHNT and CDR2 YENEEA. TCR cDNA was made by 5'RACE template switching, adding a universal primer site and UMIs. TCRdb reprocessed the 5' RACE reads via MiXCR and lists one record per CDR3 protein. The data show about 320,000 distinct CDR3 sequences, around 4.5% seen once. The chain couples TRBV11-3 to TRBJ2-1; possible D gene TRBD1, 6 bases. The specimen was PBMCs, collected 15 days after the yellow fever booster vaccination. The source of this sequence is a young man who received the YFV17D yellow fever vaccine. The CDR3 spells CASSTGQRSREQFF. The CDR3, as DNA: TGTGCCAGCAGCACCGGACAGCGGTCTCGGGAGCAGTTCTTC.